This T cell receptor (beta chain) was profiled in a study of lymphopenia after photon versus proton radiotherapy. Produced via immunoSEQ multiplex PCR; TCRdb's table is partial and in-frame only. The sample contains around 25,000 clones, approximately 88% of which appear only once. The CDR3 has 14 amino acids. The source was peripheral blood, collected from a patient treated with photon-based radiotherapy. The chain joins TRBV21-1 to TRBJ2-5; TRBD1 was called by the table and not checked on the DNA. TRBV21-1 is classified as a pseudogene. This TCR was recovered from a man aged 35 to 55 with gastric cancer. The CDR3 DNA reads TGTGCCAGCCCCTGGCCCTGGTACCAAGAGACCCAGTACTTC. Translating gives CASPWPWYQETQYF.